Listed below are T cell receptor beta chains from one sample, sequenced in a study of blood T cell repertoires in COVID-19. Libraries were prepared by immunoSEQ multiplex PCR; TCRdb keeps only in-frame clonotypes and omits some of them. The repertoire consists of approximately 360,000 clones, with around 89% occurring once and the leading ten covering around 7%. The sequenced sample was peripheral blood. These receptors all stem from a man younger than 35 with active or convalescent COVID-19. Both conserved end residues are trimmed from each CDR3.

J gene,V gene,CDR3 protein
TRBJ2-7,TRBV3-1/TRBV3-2,ASSRQGSYEQY
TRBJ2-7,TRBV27,ASSSRQGANQY
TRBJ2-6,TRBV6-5,ASSWSGSSGANVLT
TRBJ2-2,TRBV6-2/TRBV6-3,ASSRASGRGTGELF
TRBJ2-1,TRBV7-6,ASSLASSGGGEQF
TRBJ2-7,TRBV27,ASSPQRGGPYEQY
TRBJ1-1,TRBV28,ASRPVNTEAF
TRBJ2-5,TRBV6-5,ASSYSTTAQETQY
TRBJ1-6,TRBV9,ASSPTGQGLGSPLH
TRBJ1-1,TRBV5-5,ASSYREGTEAF
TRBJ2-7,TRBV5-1,ASSARTGGLDEQY
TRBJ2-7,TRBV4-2,ASSSRWGNSYEQY
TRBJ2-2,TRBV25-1,ASSVNRLGVPLF
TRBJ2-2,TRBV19,ASERNSGGNTGELF
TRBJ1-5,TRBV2,ASSGGWASNQPQH
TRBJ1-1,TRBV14,ASSQDRRLNTEAF
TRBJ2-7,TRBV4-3,ASSRTSGYEQY
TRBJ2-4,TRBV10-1,ARHDRRQGSKNIQY
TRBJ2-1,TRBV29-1,SVGDAGPYNEQF
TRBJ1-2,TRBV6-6,ASRWGGGYGYT
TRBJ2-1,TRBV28,ASSHPERIGGQF
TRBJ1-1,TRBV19,ASILTGLGTEAF
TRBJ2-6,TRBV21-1,ASSIIALTGDSSGANVLT
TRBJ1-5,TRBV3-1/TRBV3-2,ASHYDLQPQH
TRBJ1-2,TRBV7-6,ASSPGQGIYYGYT
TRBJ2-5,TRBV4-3,ASSPLGAGEETQY
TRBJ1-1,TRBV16,ASSQRQGSTEAF